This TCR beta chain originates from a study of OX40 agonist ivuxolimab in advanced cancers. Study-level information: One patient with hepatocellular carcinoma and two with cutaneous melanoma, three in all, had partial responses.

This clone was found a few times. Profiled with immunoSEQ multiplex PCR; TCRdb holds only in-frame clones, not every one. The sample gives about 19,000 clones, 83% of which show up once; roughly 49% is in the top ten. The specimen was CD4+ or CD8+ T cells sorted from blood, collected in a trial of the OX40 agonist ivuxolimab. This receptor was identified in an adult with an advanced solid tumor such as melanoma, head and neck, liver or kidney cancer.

This CDR3 is CASTVKGRNSPLHF. CDR3 in DNA: TGTGCCAGTACGGTAAAGGGGCGGAATTCACCCCTCCACTTT. The V and J genes are TRBV19 and TRBJ1-6; tentative D call: TRBD1 (5 bases). Germline V gives CDR1 LNHDA, CDR2 SQIVND (reference sequence). CDR3 length: 14 residues. V dropped 7 bases and J dropped 7 bases, with 14 bases sitting between them. Looking up the rest from reference TRBV19 and TRBJ1-6 gives the full variable domain: DGGITQSPKYLFRKEGQNVTLSCEQNLNHDAMYWYRQDPGQGLRLIYYSQIVNDFQKGDIAEGYSVSREKKESFPLTVTSAQKNPTAFYLCASTVKGRNSPLHFGNGTRLTVT.